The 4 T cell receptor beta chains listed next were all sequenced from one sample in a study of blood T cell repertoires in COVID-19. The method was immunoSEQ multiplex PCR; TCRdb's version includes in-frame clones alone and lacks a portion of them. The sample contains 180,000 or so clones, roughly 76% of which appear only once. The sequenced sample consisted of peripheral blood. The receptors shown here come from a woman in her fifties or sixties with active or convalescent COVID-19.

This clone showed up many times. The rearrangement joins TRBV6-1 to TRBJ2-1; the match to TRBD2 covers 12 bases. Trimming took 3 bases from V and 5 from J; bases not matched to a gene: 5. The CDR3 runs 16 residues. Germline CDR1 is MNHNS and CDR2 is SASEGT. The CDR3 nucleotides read TGTGCCAGCAGTGACCGGACTAGCGGGGCCAACAATGAGCAGTTCTTC. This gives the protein CASSDRTSGANNEQFF.

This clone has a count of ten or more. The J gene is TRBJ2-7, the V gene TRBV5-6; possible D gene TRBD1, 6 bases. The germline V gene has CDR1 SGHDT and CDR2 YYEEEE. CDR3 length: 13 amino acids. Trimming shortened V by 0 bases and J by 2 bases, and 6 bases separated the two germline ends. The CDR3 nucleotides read TGTGCCAGCAGCTTGGGGGACACCTACGAGCAGTACTTC. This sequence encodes CASSLGDTYEQYF.

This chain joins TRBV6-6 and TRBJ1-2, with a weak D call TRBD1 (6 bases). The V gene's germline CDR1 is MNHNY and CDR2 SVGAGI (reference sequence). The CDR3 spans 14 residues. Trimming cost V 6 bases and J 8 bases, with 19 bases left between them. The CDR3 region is CASSETTGARGYTF. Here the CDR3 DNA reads TGTGCCAGCAGCGAAACGACAGGCGCCAGGGGCTACACCTTC.

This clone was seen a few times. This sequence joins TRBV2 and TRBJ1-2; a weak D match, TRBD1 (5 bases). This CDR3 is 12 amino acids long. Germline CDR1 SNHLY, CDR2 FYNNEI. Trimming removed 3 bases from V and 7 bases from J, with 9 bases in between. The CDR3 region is CASSDRVGGYTF. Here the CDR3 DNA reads TGTGCCAGCAGTGACAGGGTGGGTGGCTACACCTTC.